This T cell receptor (beta chain) emerged from a study of T cell responses to AZD1222 COVID-19 vaccine. Germline V CDR1 and CDR2: MNHEY, SVGAGI. Trimming cost V 0 bases and J 7 bases, with 6 bases left between them. This CDR3 contains 12 residues. Turning to this clone: Its specificity is not known.

Produced via immunoSEQ multiplex PCR; TCRdb's table is partial and in-frame only. The sample records about 200,000 clones, approximately 93% being singletons. Study results and caveats: Researchers report vaccine-associated CD4 TCRs spanning spike, with dominance at 160-218 and 743-854. In all cases, repertoires were sampled only after the peak T cell response.

The rearrangement uses TRBV6-5 and TRBJ1-1; D unresolved. The clonotype originates from an adult who received the AZD1222 COVID-19 vaccine. This specimen consisted of peripheral blood, obtained 28 days after the second AZD1222 dose. The CDR3, as DNA: TGTGCCAGCAGTTACTCCGGGAATGAAGCTTTCTTT. Protein: CASSYSGNEAFF.